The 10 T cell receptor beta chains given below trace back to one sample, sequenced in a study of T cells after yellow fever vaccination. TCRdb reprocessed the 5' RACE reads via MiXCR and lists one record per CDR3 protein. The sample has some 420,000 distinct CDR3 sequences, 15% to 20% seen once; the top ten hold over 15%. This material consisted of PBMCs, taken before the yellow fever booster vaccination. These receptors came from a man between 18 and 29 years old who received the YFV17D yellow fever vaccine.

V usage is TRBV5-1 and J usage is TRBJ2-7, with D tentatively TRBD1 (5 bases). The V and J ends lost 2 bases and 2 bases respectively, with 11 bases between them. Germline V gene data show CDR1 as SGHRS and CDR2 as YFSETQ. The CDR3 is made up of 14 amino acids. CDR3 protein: CASSLHRPPYEQYV. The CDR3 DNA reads TGCGCCAGCAGCTTACACAGGCCACCCTACGAGCAGTACGTC.

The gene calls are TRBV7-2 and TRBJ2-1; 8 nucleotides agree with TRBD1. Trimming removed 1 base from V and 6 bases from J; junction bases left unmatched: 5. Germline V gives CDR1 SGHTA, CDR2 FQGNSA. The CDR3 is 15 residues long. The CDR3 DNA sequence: TGTGCCAGCAGCTTAGACGGGACAGGAGGCAATGAGCAGTTCTTC. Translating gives CASSLDGTGGNEQFF.

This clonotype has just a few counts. The CDR3 loop reads CASSFEDRGIEQYF. Here the CDR3 DNA reads TGTGCCAGCAGCTTTGAGGACAGGGGGATCGAGCAGTACTTC. The chain recombines TRBV5-6 with TRBJ2-7; 10 bases are shared with TRBD1. The germline CDR1 and CDR2 sequences are SGHDT and YYEEEE. J lost 6 bases, V lost 2 bases, and 5 bases had no gene match. The CDR3 has 14 amino acids.

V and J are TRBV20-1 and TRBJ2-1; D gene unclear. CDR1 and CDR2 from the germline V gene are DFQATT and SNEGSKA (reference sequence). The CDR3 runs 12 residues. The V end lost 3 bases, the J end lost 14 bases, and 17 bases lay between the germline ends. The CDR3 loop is CSARVNLALEFF. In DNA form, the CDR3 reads TGCAGTGCTAGGGTAAACCTGGCGCTAGAGTTCTTC.

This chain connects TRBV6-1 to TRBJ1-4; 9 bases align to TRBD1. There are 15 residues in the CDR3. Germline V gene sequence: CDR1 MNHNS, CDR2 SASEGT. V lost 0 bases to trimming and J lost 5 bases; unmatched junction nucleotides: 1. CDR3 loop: CASSEAGTGNEKLFF. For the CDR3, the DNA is TGTGCCAGCAGTGAAGCGGGGACAGGGAATGAAAAACTGTTTTTT.

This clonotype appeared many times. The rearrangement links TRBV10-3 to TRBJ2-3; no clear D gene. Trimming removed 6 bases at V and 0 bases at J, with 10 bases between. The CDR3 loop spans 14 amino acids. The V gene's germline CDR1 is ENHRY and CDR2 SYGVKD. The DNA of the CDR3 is TGTGCCATCAGCCTGACAACTAGCACAGATACGCAGTATTTT. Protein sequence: CAISLTTSTDTQYF.

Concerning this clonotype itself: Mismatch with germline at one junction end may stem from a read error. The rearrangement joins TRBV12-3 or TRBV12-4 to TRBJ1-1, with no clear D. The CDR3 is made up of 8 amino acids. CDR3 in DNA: TGTGCCAGCAGTCAGGAGCACTTT. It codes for CASSQEHF.

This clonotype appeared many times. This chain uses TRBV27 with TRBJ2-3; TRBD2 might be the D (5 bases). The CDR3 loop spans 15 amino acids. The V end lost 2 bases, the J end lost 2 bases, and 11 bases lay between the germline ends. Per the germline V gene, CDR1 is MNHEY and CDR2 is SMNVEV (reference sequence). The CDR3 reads CASSLRTPDTDTQYF. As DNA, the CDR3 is TGTGCCAGCAGTTTAAGGACTCCTGACACAGATACGCAGTATTTT.

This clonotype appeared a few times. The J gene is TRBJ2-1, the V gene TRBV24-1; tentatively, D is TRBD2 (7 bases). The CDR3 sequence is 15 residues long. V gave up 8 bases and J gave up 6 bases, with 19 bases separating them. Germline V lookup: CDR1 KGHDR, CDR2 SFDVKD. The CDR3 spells CATNNRGAKPNEQFF. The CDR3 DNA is TGTGCCACCAACAACCGGGGGGCTAAACCCAATGAGCAGTTCTTC.

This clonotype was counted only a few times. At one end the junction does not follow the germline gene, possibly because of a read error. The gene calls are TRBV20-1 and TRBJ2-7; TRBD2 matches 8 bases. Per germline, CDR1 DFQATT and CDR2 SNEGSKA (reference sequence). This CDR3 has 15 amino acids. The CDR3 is CSARDSQRGTYEQYF. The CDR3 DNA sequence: TGCAGCGCTAGAGACTCACAGCGGGGGACCTACGAGCAGTACTTC.